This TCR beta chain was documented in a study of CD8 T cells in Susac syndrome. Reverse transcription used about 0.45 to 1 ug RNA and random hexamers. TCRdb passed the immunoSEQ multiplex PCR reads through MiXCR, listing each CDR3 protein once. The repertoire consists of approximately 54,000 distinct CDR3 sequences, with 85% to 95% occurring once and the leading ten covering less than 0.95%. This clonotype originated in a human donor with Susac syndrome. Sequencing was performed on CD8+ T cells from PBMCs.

In nucleotides, the CDR3 is TGTGCCAGCAGCTTAATGCTAGCGGGGGCGGATTCAGATACGCAGTATTTT. It yields the protein CASSLMLAGADSDTQYF. The rearrangement uses TRBV7-3 and TRBJ2-3; TRBD2 matches 10 bases. The CDR3 sequence is 17 residues long. CDR1 is SGHTA and CDR2 is FQGTGA in the germline V gene. The V gene end was trimmed by 1 base and the J gene end by 4 bases; junction bases not matched to a gene: 8.